The 7 T cell receptor beta chains listed next were all sequenced from one sample in a study of T cells in Graves' hyperthyroidism and ophthalmopathy. Researchers amplified the TCR beta CDR3 regions from RNA transcripts. The HTBI primer set served for first-round RT-PCR of the TCR CDR3. Each CDR3 protein gets one entry after TCRdb re-called the multiplex PCR reads with MiXCR. The sample carries a few hundred thousand distinct CDR3 sequences, around 42% recorded once. The specimen sequenced was peripheral blood or thyroid tissue (not recorded which). All receptors derive from a woman aged 18-29 years with Graves' hyperthyroidism.

This clonotype was seen at least ten times. The J gene is TRBJ1-6, the V gene TRBV20-1, with D unresolved. CDR1 and CDR2 from the germline V gene are DFQATT and SNEGSKA (reference sequence). The V and J ends lost 1 base and 4 bases respectively, with 11 bases between them. CDR3 size: 15 residues. This CDR3 is CSARVEGEYNSPLHF. In nucleotides, the CDR3 is TGCAGTGCTAGAGTTGAGGGCGAGTATAATTCACCCCTCCACTTT.

V gene TRBV19 combines with J gene TRBJ2-3; TRBD2 matches 13 bases. The CDR3 loop spans 18 amino acids. Germline V gene sequence: CDR1 LNHDA, CDR2 SQIVND (reference sequence). Unmatched junction bases numbered 10, after V lost 4 bases and J lost 3 bases. The DNA of the CDR3 is TGTGCCAGTAGTACGTACCTCCGACTAGCGGGAGGAACAGATACGCAGTATTTT. As protein: CASSTYLRLAGGTDTQYF.

This clonotype has a count of ten or more. The chain combines TRBV4-3 with TRBJ2-5, with TRBD2 matching 9 bases. J gave up 2 bases and V 4 bases, and 11 bases lay outside the gene matches. The CDR3 loop spans 17 amino acids. Germline V gene data show CDR1 as LGHNA and CDR2 as YSLEER. For the CDR3, the DNA is TGCGCCAGCAGCCGAGAATCCTTCCTAGCGGGGCAAGAGACCCAGTACTTC. Amino acids: CASSRESFLAGQETQYF.

This clonotype was seen at least ten times. The chain joins TRBV4-1 to TRBJ1-3; D uncertain. V gave up 0 bases and J gave up 0 bases, with 6 bases separating them. The germline gives CDR1 MGHRA, CDR2 YSYEKL. The CDR3 length is 15 residues. CDR3 sequence: CASSQDWSSGNTIYF. In DNA, the CDR3 is TGCGCCAGCAGCCAAGACTGGAGCTCTGGAAACACCATATATTTT.

This clonotype was found a few times. A much more abundant neighbour one base away suggests this may be a read error. The final CDR3 position lacks the conserved phenylalanine or tryptophan, pointing to a likely read error. CDR3 amino acids: CASSFFGFTEAFL. CDR3 nucleotides: TGTGCCAGCAGTTTTTTTGGGTTCACTGAAGCTTTCCTT. This chain joins TRBV12-3 or TRBV12-4 and TRBJ1-1; D not certain. The CDR3 has 13 amino acids. V lost 3 bases and J 4 bases, leaving 9 bases between the germline ends.

The chain has TRBV20-1 and TRBJ1-3, with 9 bases fitting TRBD1. Germline V gene lookup returns CDR1 DFQATT and CDR2 SNEGSKA (reference sequence). The CDR3 has 12 residues. The J segment lost 7 bases and the V segment lost 6 bases, leaving 4 bases of the junction unmatched. DNA for the CDR3: TGCAGTGCAGAAGACAGGGGGAACACCATATATTTT. This translates into CSAEDRGNTIYF.

This clonotype was recorded many times. This chain links TRBV7-2 with TRBJ1-6; a weak D match, TRBD1 (5 bases). V was cut by 2 bases and J by 5 bases, with 16 bases left in between. The CDR3 spans 17 residues. The germline gives CDR1 SGHTA, CDR2 FQGNSA. The CDR3 sequence is CASSLWEGTLNNSPLHF. CDR3 DNA sequence: TGTGCCAGCAGCTTATGGGAGGGGACGCTTAATAATTCACCCCTCCACTTT.